These 3 T cell receptor beta chains originate from one sample sequenced in a study of blood T cell repertoires in COVID-19 (dated by TCRdb to about 2020). Receptor amplification or capture employed the immunoSEQ multiplex PCR assay. The source is immuneACCESS, and TCRdb retained only in-frame sequences with V and J called. Part of the clones is not carried over; for the studies checked, unresolved V genes explain less than half of this, and the remainder is unexplained. This sample gives approximately 320,000 clones in total; roughly 85% of them show up just once. The ten largest clonotypes hold just over 7% of the sample. The sequenced sample consisted of peripheral blood. The origin of the receptors is a human donor in a cohort sampled during active COVID-19.

The chain is built from TRBV6-5 and TRBJ1-2; a possible D gene is TRBD1 (6 bases). Deletions cut 0 bases from V and 7 bases from J, with 15 bases between. The CDR3 covers 15 residues. CDR1 is MNHEY, CDR2 SVGAGI, per germline. The CDR3 loop is CASSYSTGKGTGYTF. DNA of the CDR3: TGTGCCAGCAGTTACTCCACAGGGAAGGGGACTGGCTACACCTTC.

In this sample, this clone turned up once. The genes are TRBV7-9 and TRBJ1-1; TRBD1 might be the D (6 bases). The CDR3 extends over 13 amino acids. Trimming stripped 5 bases from V and 11 bases from J, with 18 bases between. Looked up from germline, CDR1 is SEHNR and CDR2 is FQNEAQ (reference sequence). As DNA, the CDR3 is TGTGCCAGCAGCCAGATGGGTGACAGGAGGGCTTTCTTT. Translation gives CASSQMGDRRAFF.

About this clone: A junction boundary mismatches the germline segment, possibly from a read error. V gene TRBV7-6 combines with J gene TRBJ1-2, with 7 nucleotides matching TRBD1. The germline V gene has CDR1 SGHVS and CDR2 FNYEAQ. This CDR3 is built from 15 residues. The CDR3 DNA reads as TGTGCCAGCAGCCTAGCCGGGACAGTATCCTATGGCTACACCTTC. Translating gives CASSLAGTVSYGYTF.